The T cell receptor (beta chain) under discussion was sequenced for a study of PD-1 blockade in mismatch repair-deficient tumors. This table comes from immunoSEQ multiplex PCR, and its TCRdb copy is limited to in-frame clones, with some not included. The sample records around 130,000 clones, about nine tenths being singletons. This clone was seen just once. V lost 2 bases and J 2 bases, leaving 15 bases between the germline ends. CDR3 length: 16 residues. Germline V CDR1 and CDR2: SGDLS, YYNGEE. J is TRBJ2-3 and V is TRBV9; D assignment may be TRBD1 or TRBD2 (5 bases each). The source was peripheral blood, collected approximately 69 weeks after starting pembrolizumab. The sequence was obtained from an adult with mismatch repair-deficient cancer. The CDR3 DNA reads as TGTGCCAGCAGCGTGTGGGGCAGGACTCACACAGATACGCAGTATTTT. Amino acids: CASSVWGRTHTDTQYF.